The present T cell receptor (beta chain) was sequenced within a study of blood T cell repertoires in COVID-19. V dropped 4 bases and J dropped 5 bases, with 14 bases sitting between them. Germline V gene sequence: CDR1 LGHNA, CDR2 YNFKEQ. The CDR3 extends over 14 amino acids. The protocol was immunoSEQ multiplex PCR, while the TCRdb copy is restricted to in-frame clones and leaves out a portion. Among about 310,000 clones listed, approximately 91% were seen once. Sequencing used PBMCs or T cells enriched from blood (not recorded which). The clonotype comes from a man aged 60 to 75 who had recovered from COVID-19. The chain links TRBV4-2 to TRBJ1-2; D might be TRBD1 (5 bases). The CDR3 bases are TGTGCCAGCAGCCGGCGGGGGGAGGAGTATGGCTACACCTTC. Translation: CASSRRGEEYGYTF.